This TCR beta chain comes out of a study of cytomegalovirus exposure and HLA in healthy donors. Findings of the study overall: Indistinguishable V segments such as TRBV6-2 and TRBV6-3 were excluded. Accounts indicate the classifier identified cytomegalovirus status with strong specificity and sensitivity.

This clone was picked up a small number of times. The target antigen is unknown. The PCR was carried out with 60 Vbeta primers and 13 Jbeta primers. The assay was immunoSEQ multiplex PCR, and TCRdb's table has in-frame clones only and misses some. The data show 150,000 to 200,000 clones, roughly 84% seen once. Germline-derived CDR1 and CDR2 are SNHLY and FYNNEI. The J segment lost 9 bases and the V segment lost 6 bases, leaving 11 bases of the junction unmatched. The CDR3 runs 15 residues. This sequence was found in a boy between 10 and 17 years old in good health and CMV-seronegative. This chain links TRBV2 with TRBJ2-1; 10 bases align to TRBD2. Source material: PBMCs. CDR3 coding DNA: TGTGCCAGCAGCGTAGCGGGAGGAATAATTGGTGAGCAGTTCTTC. Its translation: CASSVAGGIIGEQFF.